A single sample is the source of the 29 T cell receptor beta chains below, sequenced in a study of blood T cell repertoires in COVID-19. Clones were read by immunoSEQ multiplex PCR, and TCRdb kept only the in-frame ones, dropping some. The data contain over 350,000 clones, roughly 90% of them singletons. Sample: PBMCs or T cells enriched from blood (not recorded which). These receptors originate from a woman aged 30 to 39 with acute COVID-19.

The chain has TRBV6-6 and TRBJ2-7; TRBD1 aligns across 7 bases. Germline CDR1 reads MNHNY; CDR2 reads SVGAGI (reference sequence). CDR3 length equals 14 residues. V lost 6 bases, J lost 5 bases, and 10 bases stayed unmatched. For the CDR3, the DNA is TGTGCCAGCAGACGGGACAGAACCTACGACGAGCAGTACTTC. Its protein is CASRRDRTYDEQYF.

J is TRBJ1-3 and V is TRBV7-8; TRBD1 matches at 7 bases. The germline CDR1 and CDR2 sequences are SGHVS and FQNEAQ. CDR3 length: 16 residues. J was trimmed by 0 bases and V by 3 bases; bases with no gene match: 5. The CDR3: CASSFMGQFSGNTIYF. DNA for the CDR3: TGTGCCAGCAGCTTTATGGGACAGTTCTCTGGAAACACCATATATTTT.

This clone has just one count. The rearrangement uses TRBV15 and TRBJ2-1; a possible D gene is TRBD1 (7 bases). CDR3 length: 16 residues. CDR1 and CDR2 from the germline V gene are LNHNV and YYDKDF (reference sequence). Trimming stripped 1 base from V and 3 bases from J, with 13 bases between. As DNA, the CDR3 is TGTGCCACCAGCAGAGGCGGGACAGAATTCTACAATGAGCAGTTCTTC. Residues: CATSRGGTEFYNEQFF. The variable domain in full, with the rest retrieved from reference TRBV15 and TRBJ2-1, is DAMVIQNPRYQVTQFGKPVTLSCSQTLNHNVMYWYQQKSSQAPKLLFHYYDKDFNNEADTPDNFQSRRPNTSFCFLDIRSPGLGDTAMYLCATSRGGTEFYNEQFFGPGTRLTVL.

DNA of the CDR3: TGTGCCAGCAGCCAAGGGGGACTTCTCCAGTTCTTC. Translating it yields CASSQGGLLQFF. The chain carries TRBV3-1 (or the pseudogene TRBV3-2) and TRBJ2-7, with D possibly TRBD2 on 6 matching bases. TRBJ2-1 matches the DNA end more closely, so the J call is doubtful. Germline assignment: CDR1 LGHDT and CDR2 YNNKEL (reference sequence). CDR3 length equals 12 residues.

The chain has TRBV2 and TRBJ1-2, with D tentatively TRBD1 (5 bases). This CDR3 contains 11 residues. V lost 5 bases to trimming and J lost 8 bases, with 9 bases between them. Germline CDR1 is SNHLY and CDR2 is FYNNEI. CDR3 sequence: CASSPGIGYTF. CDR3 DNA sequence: TGTGCCAGCAGTCCAGGGATCGGCTACACCTTC.

CDR3 sequence: CASSLVGGDRNEQYF. The CDR3 DNA follows: TGCGCCAGCAGCTTGGTCGGTGGGGACAGGAACGAGCAGTACTTC. The chain uses TRBV5-1 and TRBJ2-7; 8 nucleotides align to TRBD1. Per germline, CDR1 SGHRS and CDR2 YFSETQ. V was clipped by 0 bases and J by 5 bases; unmatched bases: 7. The CDR3 runs to 15 residues.

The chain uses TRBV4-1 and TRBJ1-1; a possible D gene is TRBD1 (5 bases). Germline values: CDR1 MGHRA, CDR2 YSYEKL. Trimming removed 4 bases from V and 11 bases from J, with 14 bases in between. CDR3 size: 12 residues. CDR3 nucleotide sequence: TGCGCCAGCAGCCTACCGGGGGATGGTGCTTTCTTT. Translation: CASSLPGDGAFF.

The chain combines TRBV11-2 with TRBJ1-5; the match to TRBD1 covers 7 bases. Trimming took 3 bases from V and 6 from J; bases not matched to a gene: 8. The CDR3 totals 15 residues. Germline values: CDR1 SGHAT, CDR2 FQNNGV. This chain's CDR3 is CASSFGRGAGQPQHF. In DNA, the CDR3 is TGTGCCAGCAGCTTCGGCAGGGGGGCGGGTCAGCCCCAGCATTTT.

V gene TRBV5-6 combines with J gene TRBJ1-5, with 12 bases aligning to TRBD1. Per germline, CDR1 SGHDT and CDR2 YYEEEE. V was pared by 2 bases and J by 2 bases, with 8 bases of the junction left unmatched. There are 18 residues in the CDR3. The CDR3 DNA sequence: TGTGCCAGCAGCTTAGGGACAGGGGGCGGAACGGGCAATCAGCCCCAGCATTTT. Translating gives CASSLGTGGGTGNQPQHF. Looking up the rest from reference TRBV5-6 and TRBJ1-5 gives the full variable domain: DAGVTQSPTHLIKTRGQQVTLRCSPKSGHDTVSWYQQALGQGPQFIFQYYEEEERQRGNFPDRFSGHQFPNYSSELNVNALLLGDSALYLCASSLGTGGGTGNQPQHFGDGTRLSIL.

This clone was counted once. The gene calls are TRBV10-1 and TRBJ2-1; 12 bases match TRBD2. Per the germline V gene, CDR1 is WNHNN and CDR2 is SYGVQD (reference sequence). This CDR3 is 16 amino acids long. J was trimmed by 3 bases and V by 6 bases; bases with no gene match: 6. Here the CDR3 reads CASSLTSGGLYNEQFF. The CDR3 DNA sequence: TGCGCCAGCAGCCTGACTAGCGGGGGCCTCTACAATGAGCAGTTCTTC.

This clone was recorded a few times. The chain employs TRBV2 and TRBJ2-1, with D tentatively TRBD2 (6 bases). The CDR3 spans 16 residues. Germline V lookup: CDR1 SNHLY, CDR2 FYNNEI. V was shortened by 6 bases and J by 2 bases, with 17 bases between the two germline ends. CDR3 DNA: TGTGCCAGCAGCGGGACTTTAACACTTACCTACAATGAGCAGTTCTTC. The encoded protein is CASSGTLTLTYNEQFF.

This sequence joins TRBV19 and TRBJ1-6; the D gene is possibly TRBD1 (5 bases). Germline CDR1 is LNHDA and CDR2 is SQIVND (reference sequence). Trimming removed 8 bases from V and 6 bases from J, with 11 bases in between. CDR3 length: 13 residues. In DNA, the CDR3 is TGTGCCAGTGGGGCCATAGTTAATTCACCCCTCCACTTT. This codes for CASGAIVNSPLHF.

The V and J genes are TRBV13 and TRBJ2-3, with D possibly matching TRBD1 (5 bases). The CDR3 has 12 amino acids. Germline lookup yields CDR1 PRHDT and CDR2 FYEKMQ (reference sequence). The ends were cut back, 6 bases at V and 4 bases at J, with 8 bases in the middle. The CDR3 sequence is CASSGASDTQYF. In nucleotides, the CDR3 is TGTGCCAGCAGTGGGGCGTCAGATACGCAGTATTTT.

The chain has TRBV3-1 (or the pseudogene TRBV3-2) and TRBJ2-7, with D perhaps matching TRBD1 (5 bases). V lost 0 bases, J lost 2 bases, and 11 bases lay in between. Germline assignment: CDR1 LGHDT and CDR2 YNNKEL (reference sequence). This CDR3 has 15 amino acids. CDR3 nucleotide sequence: TGTGCCAGCAGCCAAGAGGCGACAGCAGCCTACGAGCAGTACTTC. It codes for CASSQEATAAYEQYF.

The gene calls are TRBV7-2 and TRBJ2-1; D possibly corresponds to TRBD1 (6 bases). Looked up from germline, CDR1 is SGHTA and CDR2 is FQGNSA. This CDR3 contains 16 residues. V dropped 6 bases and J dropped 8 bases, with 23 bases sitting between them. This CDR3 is CASSLSGQGNLYEQFF. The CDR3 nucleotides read TGTGCCAGCAGTCTATCGGGACAAGGTAATCTCTATGAGCAGTTCTTC.

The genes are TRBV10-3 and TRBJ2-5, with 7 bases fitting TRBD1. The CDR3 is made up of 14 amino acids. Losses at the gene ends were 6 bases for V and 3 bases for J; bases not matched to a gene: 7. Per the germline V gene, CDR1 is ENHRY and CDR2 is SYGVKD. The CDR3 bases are TGTGCCATCAGGGCAGGGGGTTCTAAAGAGACCCAGTACTTC. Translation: CAIRAGGSKETQYF.

The CDR3 spells CASSPGPTGELFF. The CDR3 DNA sequence: TGTGCCAGCAGCCCCGGTCCCACCGGGGAGCTGTTTTTT. The gene calls are TRBV9 and TRBJ2-2; D unresolved. This CDR3 is 13 amino acids long. The germline V and J ends were trimmed by 4 bases and 4 bases, with 8 bases remaining between them. From germline, CDR1 is SGDLS and CDR2 YYNGEE.

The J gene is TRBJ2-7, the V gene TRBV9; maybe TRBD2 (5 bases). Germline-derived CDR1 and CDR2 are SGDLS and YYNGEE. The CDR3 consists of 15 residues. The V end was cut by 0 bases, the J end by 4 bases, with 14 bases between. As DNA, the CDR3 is TGTGCCAGCAGCGTAGCTGAGGGCGACCTTTACGAGCAGTACTTC. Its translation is CASSVAEGDLYEQYF.

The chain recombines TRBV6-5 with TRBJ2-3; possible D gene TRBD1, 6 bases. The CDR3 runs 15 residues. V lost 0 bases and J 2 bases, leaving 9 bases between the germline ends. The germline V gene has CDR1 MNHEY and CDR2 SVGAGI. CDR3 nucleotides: TGTGCCAGCAGTTACTCGGGACAATACACAGATACGCAGTATTTT. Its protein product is CASSYSGQYTDTQYF.

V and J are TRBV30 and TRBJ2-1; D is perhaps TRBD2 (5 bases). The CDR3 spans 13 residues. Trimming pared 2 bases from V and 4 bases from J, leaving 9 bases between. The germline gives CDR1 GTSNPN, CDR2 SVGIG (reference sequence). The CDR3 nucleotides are TGTGCCTGGAGTTCCGGGGTATACAATGAGCAGTTCTTC. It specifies CAWSSGVYNEQFF.

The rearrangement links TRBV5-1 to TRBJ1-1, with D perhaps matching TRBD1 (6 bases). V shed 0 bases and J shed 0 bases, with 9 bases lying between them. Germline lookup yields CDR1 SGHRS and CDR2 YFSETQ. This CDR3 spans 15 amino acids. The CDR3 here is CASSLGRGMNTEAFF. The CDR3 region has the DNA TGCGCCAGCAGCTTGGGAAGGGGGATGAACACTGAAGCTTTCTTT.

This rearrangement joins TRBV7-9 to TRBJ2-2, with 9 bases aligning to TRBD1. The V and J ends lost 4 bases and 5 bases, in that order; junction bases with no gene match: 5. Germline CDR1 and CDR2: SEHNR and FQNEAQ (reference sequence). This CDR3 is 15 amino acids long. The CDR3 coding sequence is TGTGCCAGCAGCTCGGACAGGGGTATTACCGGGGAGCTGTTTTTT. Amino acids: CASSSDRGITGELFF.

The CDR3 coding sequence is TGTGCCAGCAGCCCCCTCGGGCAGGGATACTACGAGCAGTACTTC. This sequence encodes CASSPLGQGYYEQYF. The chain couples TRBV27 to TRBJ2-7; maybe TRBD1 (5 bases). Trimming removed 6 bases from V and 3 bases from J, with 18 bases in between. The germline gives CDR1 MNHEY, CDR2 SMNVEV (reference sequence). The length of the CDR3 is 15 residues.

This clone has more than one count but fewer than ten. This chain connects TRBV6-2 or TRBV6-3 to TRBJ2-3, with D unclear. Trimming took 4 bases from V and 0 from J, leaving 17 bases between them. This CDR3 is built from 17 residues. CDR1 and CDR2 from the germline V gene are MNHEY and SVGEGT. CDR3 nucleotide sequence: TGTGCCAGCAGTTCCGAGCGACTTACTACTAGCACAGATACGCAGTATTTT. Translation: CASSSERLTTSTDTQYF.

The CDR3 spells CASSPTRGGYEQYF. The CDR3 region has the DNA TGTGCCAGCAGCCCCACTAGGGGAGGATACGAGCAGTACTTC. J is TRBJ2-7 and V is TRBV5-4; perhaps TRBD2 as D (6 bases). Germline CDR1 is SGHNT and CDR2 is YYREEE (reference sequence). V lost 4 bases, J lost 4 bases, and 15 bases lay in between. CDR3 length equals 14 residues. Drawing the rest from reference TRBV5-4 and TRBJ2-7, the complete variable domain is ETGVTQSPTHLIKTRGQQVTLRCSSQSGHNTVSWYQQALGQGPQFIFQYYREEENGRGNFPPRFSGLQFPNYSSELNVNALELDDSALYLCASSPTRGGYEQYFGPGTRLTVT.

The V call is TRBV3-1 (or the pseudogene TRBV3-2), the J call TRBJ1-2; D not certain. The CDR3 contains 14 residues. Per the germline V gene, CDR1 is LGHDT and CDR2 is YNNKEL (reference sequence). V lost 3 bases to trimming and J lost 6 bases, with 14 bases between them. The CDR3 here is CASSHPGLGDGYTF. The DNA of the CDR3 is TGTGCCAGCAGCCACCCAGGTCTCGGGGATGGCTACACCTTC.

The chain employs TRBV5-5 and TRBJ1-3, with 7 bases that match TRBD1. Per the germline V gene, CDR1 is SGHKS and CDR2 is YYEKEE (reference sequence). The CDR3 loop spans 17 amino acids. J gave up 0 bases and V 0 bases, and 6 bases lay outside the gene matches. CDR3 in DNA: TGTGCCAGCAGCTTGGGGACAGGACGGTTCTCTGGAAACACCATATATTTT. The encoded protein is CASSLGTGRFSGNTIYF.

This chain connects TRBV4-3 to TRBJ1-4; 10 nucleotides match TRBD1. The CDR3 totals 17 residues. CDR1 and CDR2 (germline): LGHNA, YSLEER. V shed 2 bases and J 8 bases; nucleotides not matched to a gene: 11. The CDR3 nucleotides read TGCGCCAGCAGCCAATCGCCGACAGGGGGCCTGGGGGAAAAACTGTTTTTT. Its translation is CASSQSPTGGLGEKLFF.

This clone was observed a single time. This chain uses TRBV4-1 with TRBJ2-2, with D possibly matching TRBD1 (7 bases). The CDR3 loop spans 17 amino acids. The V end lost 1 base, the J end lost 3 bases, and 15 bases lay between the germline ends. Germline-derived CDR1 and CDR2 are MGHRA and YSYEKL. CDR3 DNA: TGCGCCAGCAGCCAAGCGGGGGCAGGGGGTGACACCGGGGAGCTGTTTTTT. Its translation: CASSQAGAGGDTGELFF.